The sequence of this T cell receptor beta chain was determined in a study of CD8 T cells in Susac syndrome. cDNA came from roughly 0.47 to 1 ug RNA primed by random hexamers. TCRdb processed the immunoSEQ multiplex PCR reads anew with MiXCR; each CDR3 protein has one entry. In the table there are 150,000 to 200,000 distinct CDR3 sequences, around 96% of which are singletons. TEMRA cells were FACS-enriched, and CD8+ and CD4+ T cells were isolated negatively. The sequenced sample consisted of CD8+ T cells from PBMCs. The sequence was collected from a human donor with multiple sclerosis.

CDR3 sequence (DNA): TGCAGTGCAAAGGACAGGGCAGGCGCTGAAGCTTTCTTT. Protein sequence: CSAKDRAGAEAFF. V and J are TRBV20-1 and TRBJ1-1, with 8 bases matching TRBD1. CDR3 length: 13 amino acids. Germline assignment: CDR1 DFQATT and CDR2 SNEGSKA (reference sequence). V lost 6 bases, J lost 6 bases, and 9 bases stayed unmatched.